This paragraph reports one T cell receptor beta chain. Its antigen specificity is not known. No base qualities exist here, and no much larger clone lies one base off it. Whole blood was collected in K2EDTA tubes by collaborating institutions according to the institutions' own protocols. For TCRbeta analysis, collaborators shipped samples in one of three forms: frozen whole blood, isolated PBMCs, or DNA extracted from either of those sample types. The data are from a study of blood T cell repertoires in COVID-19 (dated by TCRdb to 2020 to 2022). Turning to the overall study: Samples from collaborators originated in the United States, Italy and Spain and spanned both the acute and convalescent phases of COVID-19. The prospective study material was composed of cDNA or gDNA derived from T cells, B-cell-depleted T cells, or PBMCs. The dataset comprised deeply sampled blood TCRbeta repertoires from subjects exposed to, actively infected with, or recovered from COVID-19. A freely available public database, intended as a resource for researchers studying the immune response to SARS-CoV-2, is where the repertoires were released. The samples were drawn from the first 160 participants of the ongoing ImmuneRACE study and from about 1,200 subjects provided by 6 global collaborators. A de-identified subject ID, COVID-19 status, age in years and sex were almost always included in the sample metadata. HLA class I and class II types, where available, came from metadata supplied by the sample provider rather than from assay-based typing.

General study outcomes and caveats: The quantity of clinical and demographic metadata differed by source and by participant and was supplied without curation.

TCRbeta CDR3 regions were amplified from genomic DNA by means of the immunoSEQ Assay, a bias-controlled multiplex PCR. On the study's bioinformatics: Within the assay, amplification of reference gene primers was used to estimate how many nucleated cells each sample contained. Sequence reads were collapsed and filtered to measure the absolute abundance of every unique TCRbeta CDR3 rearrangement. For each sample, productive Simpson clonality was calculated as the square root of Simpson's diversity index across productive rearrangements. The table comes from immuneACCESS by way of TCRdb, which keeps in-frame sequences with V and J called. Part of the clones is missing from these tables; in studies checked, under half for an unresolved V gene and the rest for unknown reasons. Clone size and the V and J calls come from that table; the DNA yielded D and trimming. A total of around 140,000 clones appear in this sample, around 82% of them only once. Jointly, the top ten make up around 1.4% of the sample.

Taken from the germline V gene (reference sequence), the CDR1 and CDR2 loops are LNHDA and SQIVND. The CDR3 spans 17 residues, from the cysteine through the phenylalanine. Only the CDR3 part of the read is kept: 51 bases, read in frame from the first base. V is shortened by 0 bases, J by 2 bases, and the region joining them spans 14 bases. The rearrangement joined TRBV19 to TRBJ1-5; possibly the D gene is TRBD1, per 5 matching bases. Sequencing used peripheral blood. The sequence was obtained from a man aged 55 to 70 with acute or convalescent COVID-19. The nucleotide sequence reads as follows: TGTGCCAGTAGTATAGATACCACAGGCATTGGCAATCAGCCCCAGCATTTT. Its coded protein is CASSIDTTGIGNQPQHF. Full variable domain (CDR3 extended with the reference TRBV19 and TRBJ1-5 proteins): DGGITQSPKYLFRKEGQNVTLSCEQNLNHDAMYWYRQDPGQGLRLIYYSQIVNDFQKGDIAEGYSVSREKKESFPLTVTSAQKNPTAFYLCASSIDTTGIGNQPQHFGDGTRLSIL.